This paragraph covers one T cell receptor (beta chain) sequence. Its specificity is unknown. Libraries of TCR beta came from iRepertoire HTBI primers plus Arm-PCR of CDR3 regions. TCRdb itself ran the multiplex PCR reads through MiXCR, one entry per CDR3 protein. In the table there are about 440,000 distinct CDR3 sequences, under 15% of which are singletons. This sample was taken from a study of regulatory T cells in long-lasting Graves disease. Study-wide results and caveats: The study found lower TCR diversity in persistent Graves' patients than in newly diagnosed ones.

Time point meaning: newly diagnosed GD, antithyroid drugs for less than 3 months. Preparation of the TCR library used RNA extracted from PBMCs. Patients of an endocrinology department in Xi'an, China, were included. J lost 0 bases, V lost 3 bases, and 11 bases had no gene match. There are 18 residues in the CDR3. These records were also assigned to another study, of T cells in Graves' hyperthyroidism and ophthalmopathy. From that second work: Diagnosis rested on symptoms, serum thyroxine and TRAb, thyroid ultrasound, and orbital computed tomography.

The J gene is TRBJ1-5, the V gene TRBV12-3 or TRBV12-4, with TRBD1 matching 7 bases. This TCR was sampled from a woman aged 30 to 39 with Graves disease. Sample: peripheral blood mononuclear cells (PBMCs), taken at new diagnosis, from a patient treated with antithyroid drugs. The CDR3 sequence is CASSFAGTEDYSNQPQHF. For the CDR3, the DNA is TGTGCCAGCAGTTTCGCCGGGACAGAGGATTATAGCAATCAGCCCCAGCATTTT.